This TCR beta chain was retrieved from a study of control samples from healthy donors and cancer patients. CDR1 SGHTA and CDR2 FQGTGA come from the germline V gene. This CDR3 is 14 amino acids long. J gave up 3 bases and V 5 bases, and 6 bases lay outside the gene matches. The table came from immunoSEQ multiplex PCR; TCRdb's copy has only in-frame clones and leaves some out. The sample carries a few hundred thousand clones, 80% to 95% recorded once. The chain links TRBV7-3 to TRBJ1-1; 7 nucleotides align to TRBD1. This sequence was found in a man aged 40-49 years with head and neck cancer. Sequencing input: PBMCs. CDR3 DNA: TGTGCCAGCAGCCCCGACGACAGGGACACTGAAGCTTTCTTT. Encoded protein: CASSPDDRDTEAFF.